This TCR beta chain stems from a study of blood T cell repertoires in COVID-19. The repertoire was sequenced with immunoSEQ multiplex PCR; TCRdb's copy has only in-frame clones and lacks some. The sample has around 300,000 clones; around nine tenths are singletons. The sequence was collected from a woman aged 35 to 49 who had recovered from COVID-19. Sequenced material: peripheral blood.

Here the CDR3 reads CASSLAGTSGNEETQYF. The CDR3 nucleotides read TGTGCCAGCAGCTTAGCCGGGACTAGCGGGAACGAAGAGACCCAGTACTTC. The V gene is TRBV7-8, the J gene TRBJ2-5, with 13 nucleotides matching TRBD2. CDR1 SGHVS and CDR2 FQNEAQ come from the germline V gene. The trim removed 0 bases at V and 3 bases at J, leaving 4 bases unmatched. The CDR3 is 17 residues long.